These 31 T cell receptor beta chains originate from one sample sequenced in a study of shared clonotypes between healthy human individuals (dated by TCRdb to the early 2020s). Library construction relied on the immunoSEQ multiplex PCR assay. Not all clones reach the TCRdb copy of this immuneACCESS table, which keeps in-frame sequences only. Checked studies attribute under half of the gap to unresolved V genes and leave the rest unexplained. In all, the sample holds hundreds of thousands of clones, and about 85% of those were seen once. About 13% of the sample lies in the top ten. The specimen sequenced was PBMCs. The receptors were gathered from a middle-aged woman in good health. Some clones in this sample may be carry-over from other donors' samples.

At least ten counts were recorded for this clone. The chain combines TRBV11-2 with TRBJ2-7, with 7 positions matching TRBD1. Trimming took 1 base from V and 4 from J; bases not matched to a gene: 7. From germline, CDR1 is SGHAT and CDR2 FQNNGV. The CDR3 is 15 residues long. DNA of the CDR3: TGTGCCAGCAGCTTAGTAGGGGGCAGGTTGTACGAGCAGTACTTC. Amino acids: CASSLVGGRLYEQYF.

J is TRBJ2-3 and V is TRBV29-1, with D hard to call. Germline CDR1 reads SQVTM; CDR2 reads ANQGSEA. V dropped 7 bases and J dropped 8 bases, with 10 bases sitting between them. This CDR3 contains 10 residues. CDR3 loop: CSGYSVTQYF. DNA of the CDR3: TGCAGCGGGTATTCTGTTACGCAGTATTTT.

The chain combines TRBV25-1 with TRBJ1-2, with D perhaps matching TRBD1 (5 bases). The CDR3 runs to 14 residues. Germline V gene data show CDR1 as MGHDK and CDR2 as SYGVNS. Trimming left V 1 base short and J 4 bases short, with 10 bases between. CDR3 protein: CASSELGTFYGYTF. The CDR3 DNA is TGTGCCAGCAGTGAATTGGGGACCTTCTATGGCTACACCTTC.

In its sample, this clone was seen many times. Other nucleotide sequences from this sample produce the same CDR3. CDR3 coding DNA: TGCGCCAGCAGCTTGGAGGGGACAGGTCCTCGCTACACCTTC. This encodes CASSLEGTGPRYTF. This chain joins TRBV5-1 and TRBJ1-2, with 8 bases matching TRBD1. The CDR3 has 14 residues. The germline V gene encodes CDR1 SGHRS and CDR2 YFSETQ. V lost 0 bases to trimming and J lost 9 bases; unmatched junction nucleotides: 7.

This clone was observed once. The genes are TRBV7-8 and TRBJ2-7; D may be TRBD2 (6 bases). The CDR3 contains 17 residues. The germline V gene has CDR1 SGHVS and CDR2 FQNEAQ. V shed 5 bases and J shed 7 bases, with 27 bases lying between them. The CDR3 nucleotides are TGTGCCAGCAGCCCCCGTCTAGGCGGGATCGAAGGTTATGAGCAGTACTTC. This translates into CASSPRLGGIEGYEQYF. The full variable domain, its missing parts supplied by reference TRBV7-8 and TRBJ2-7, is GAGVSQSPRYKVAKRGQDVALRCDPISGHVSLFWYQQALGQGPEFLTYFQNEAQLDKSGLPSDRFFAERPEGSVSTLKIQRTQQEDSAVYLCASSPRLGGIEGYEQYFGPGTRLTVT.

The V call is TRBV28, the J call TRBJ2-1; D gene uncertain. CDR1 MDHEN and CDR2 SYDVKM come from the germline V gene. Deletions cut 5 bases from V and 4 bases from J, with 6 bases between. The CDR3 runs to 12 residues. The CDR3, as DNA: TGTGCCAGCAGTGTTACATACAATGAGCAGTTCTTC. Its protein is CASSVTYNEQFF.

The chain carries TRBV13 and TRBJ2-6; D gene unclear. The ends were cut back, 1 base at V and 4 bases at J, with 11 bases in the middle. This CDR3 has 16 amino acids. Germline lookup yields CDR1 PRHDT and CDR2 FYEKMQ (reference sequence). The CDR3 is CASSLESLGGANVLTF. CDR3 sequence (DNA): TGTGCCAGCAGCTTAGAATCCCTGGGAGGGGCCAACGTCCTGACTTTC.

The chain has TRBV6-6 and TRBJ2-7; 7 nucleotides line up with TRBD2. The junction had 7 bases not matched to a gene; V was cut back by 6 bases and J by 2 bases. CDR1 and CDR2 (germline): MNHNY, SVGAGI (reference sequence). This CDR3 contains 14 residues. CDR3 bases: TGTGCCAGCAGCACGACTAGCCGCACCTACGAGCAGTACTTC. As protein: CASSTTSRTYEQYF.

The chain links TRBV30 to TRBJ1-2, with D unclear. V lost 3 bases to trimming and J lost 7 bases, with 18 bases between them. Germline values: CDR1 GTSNPN, CDR2 SVGIG (reference sequence). The length of the CDR3 is 14 residues. CDR3 nucleotide sequence: TGTGCCTGGAGCGCCTGGGGTAGCGGGTCTGGCTACACCTTC. This gives the protein CAWSAWGSGSGYTF. The variable domain in full, with the rest retrieved from reference TRBV30 and TRBJ1-2, is SQTIHQWPATLVQPVGSPLSLECTVEGTSNPNLYWYRQAAGRGLQLLFYSVGIGQISSEVPQNLSASRPQDRQFILSSKKLLLSDSGFYLCAWSAWGSGSGYTFGSGTRLTVV.

In regard to this clone: The sample holds other DNA sequences that translate to the same CDR3. This chain joins TRBV14 and TRBJ2-5, with 9 nucleotides matching TRBD2. The CDR3 length is 13 residues. Losses at the gene ends were 4 bases for V and 4 bases for J; bases not matched to a gene: 1. CDR1 is SGHDN and CDR2 is FVKESK in the germline V gene. CDR3 loop: CASSPAGGETQYF. The DNA of the CDR3 is TGTGCCAGCAGCCCAGCGGGAGGAGAGACCCAGTACTTC.

About this clone: At the DNA level, this CDR3 is encoded by other sequences in the same sample as well. This chain links TRBV18 with TRBJ2-2, with TRBD1 matching over 8 bases. The CDR3 has 15 residues. Germline-derived CDR1 and CDR2 are KGHSH and LQKENI. V dropped 4 bases and J dropped 1; count of bases not matched to a gene: 2. DNA for the CDR3: TGTGCCAGCTCACGAGGGACAGGGAACACCGGGGAGCTGTTTTTT. Protein: CASSRGTGNTGELFF. The complete variable domain, with remaining parts taken from reference TRBV18 and TRBJ2-2, reads NAGVMQNPRHLVRRRGQEARLRCSPMKGHSHVYWYRQLPEEGLKFMVYLQKENIIDESGMPKERFSAEFPKEGPSILRIQQVVRGDSAAYFCASSRGTGNTGELFFGEGSRLTVL.

The table lists this clone with many counts. The rearrangement links TRBV10-2 to TRBJ2-7; 10 bases fit TRBD2. Germline V gives CDR1 WSHSY, CDR2 SAAADI. There are 17 residues in the CDR3. The trim removed 2 bases at V and 3 bases at J, leaving 10 bases unmatched. CDR3 DNA: TGCGCCAGCAGTGAGGGTAGCGGGAGGTCTGGGTTCTACGAGCAGTACTTC. Encoded protein: CASSEGSGRSGFYEQYF.

The rearrangement joins TRBV6-1 to TRBJ1-1; D is unclear. The germline V gene encodes CDR1 MNHNS and CDR2 SASEGT. The length of the CDR3 is 14 residues. V shed 5 bases and J shed 1 base, with 11 bases lying between them. The CDR3 sequence: CASSQQLWNTEAFF. CDR3 coding DNA: TGTGCCAGCAGTCAACAGCTCTGGAACACTGAAGCTTTCTTT.

The chain joins TRBV5-8 to TRBJ2-1; possibly TRBD2 for D (6 bases). The CDR3 totals 17 residues. Germline values: CDR1 SGHTS, CDR2 YDEGEE. Trimming cost V 1 base and J 3 bases, with 17 bases left between them. In DNA, the CDR3 is TGTGCCAGCAGCTTGAGTTGGCCGGAGGGTGACTACAATGAGCAGTTCTTC. This gives the protein CASSLSWPEGDYNEQFF.

V gene TRBV2 combines with J gene TRBJ2-5; D may be TRBD1 (5 bases). Trimming removed 4 bases at V and 1 base at J, with 10 bases between. Per germline, CDR1 SNHLY and CDR2 FYNNEI. The CDR3 is 14 residues long. The CDR3 protein is CASSGAGFQETQYF. CDR3 DNA sequence: TGTGCCAGCAGTGGCGCAGGGTTCCAAGAGACCCAGTACTTC.

This chain links TRBV19 with TRBJ2-2, with 12 nucleotides matching TRBD1. The length of the CDR3 is 17 residues. V trimming: 7 bases; J trimming: 6 bases; junction bases outside the gene matches: 12. Germline loops: CDR1 LNHDA, CDR2 SQIVND (reference sequence). The CDR3 DNA reads TGTGCCAGTATTCTGACCGGGACAGGGGGCAATTCCGGGGAGCTGTTTTTT. Protein: CASILTGTGGNSGELFF. The variable domain in full, completed from reference TRBV19 and TRBJ2-2, reads DGGITQSPKYLFRKEGQNVTLSCEQNLNHDAMYWYRQDPGQGLRLIYYSQIVNDFQKGDIAEGYSVSREKKESFPLTVTSAQKNPTAFYLCASILTGTGGNSGELFFGEGSRLTVL.

The V and J genes are TRBV21-1 and TRBJ2-7; TRBD1 was called by the table and not checked on the DNA. TRBV21-1 is annotated as a pseudogene. The CDR3 loop spans 13 amino acids. In DNA, the CDR3 is TGTGCCAGCAGCAAAGGGACAGGGTGCGAGCAGTACTTC. Protein sequence: CASSKGTGCEQYF.

This clone showed up many times. The rearrangement uses TRBV19 and TRBJ2-7; the match to TRBD2 covers 10 bases. The V gene end was trimmed by 3 bases and the J gene end by 4 bases; junction bases not matched to a gene: 6. Germline V gives CDR1 LNHDA, CDR2 SQIVND (reference sequence). The CDR3 contains 15 residues. CDR3 coding DNA: TGTGCCAGTAGTATCGCTAGCGGGGGACTATACGAGCAGTACTTC. Its protein product is CASSIASGGLYEQYF.

The chain is built from TRBV18 and TRBJ2-5; TRBD1 matches 8 bases. CDR1 is KGHSH, CDR2 LQKENI, per germline. Trimming took 2 bases from V and 1 from J; bases not matched to a gene: 18. CDR3 length equals 20 residues. The CDR3 spells CASSPVDVLMNRGTQETQYF. As DNA, the CDR3 is TGTGCCAGCTCACCAGTAGATGTTTTGATGAACAGGGGGACCCAAGAGACCCAGTACTTC.

This chain connects TRBV14 to TRBJ1-5; TRBD1 might be the D (6 bases). CDR3 length equals 13 residues. Germline-derived CDR1 and CDR2 are SGHDN and FVKESK. Trimming removed 4 bases from V and 7 bases from J, with 11 bases in between. CDR3 protein: CASSPGQYQPQHF. The CDR3 DNA reads as TGTGCCAGCAGCCCCGGACAGTACCAGCCCCAGCATTTT.

This chain joins TRBV27 and TRBJ2-3; 11 bases fit TRBD2. V shed 6 bases and J 4 bases; nucleotides not matched to a gene: 6. This CDR3 has 15 amino acids. Germline values: CDR1 MNHEY, CDR2 SMNVEV (reference sequence). CDR3 sequence: CASRLLAGVADTQYF. CDR3 nucleotide sequence: TGTGCCAGCAGGCTACTAGCGGGAGTGGCAGATACGCAGTATTTT.

This clone was recorded once. The rearrangement links TRBV7-8 to TRBJ1-1; perhaps TRBD1 as D (5 bases). The CDR3 spans 16 residues. Germline loops: CDR1 SGHVS, CDR2 FQNEAQ. Trimming took off 2 bases at V and 5 bases at J, with 18 bases between the two ends. CDR3 coding DNA: TGTGCCAGCAGCTTAAACGTCGGGGCAGGTTGGACTGAAGCTTTCTTT. Its translation is CASSLNVGAGWTEAFF.

As to this clone: It is likely a read error: a sequence one base away is far more abundant. The rearrangement joins TRBV28 to TRBJ1-1; D is perhaps TRBD1 (6 bases). Germline V gives CDR1 MDHEN, CDR2 SYDVKM. The CDR3 extends over 17 amino acids. The CDR3 sequence is CASSFWDFRGKNIEAFF. The CDR3 nucleotides are TGTGCCAGCAGTTTTTGGGACTTCAGGGGAAAGAACATTGAAGCTTTCTTT.

V is TRBV7-9 and J is TRBJ1-5; the D is unclear. The CDR3 contains 13 residues. Germline V gives CDR1 SEHNR, CDR2 FQNEAQ (reference sequence). V lost 0 bases and J lost 3, with 3 bases in between. The CDR3 nucleotides read TGTGCCAGCAGCTTAGCGCACAATCAGCCCCAGCATTTT. Translating it yields CASSLAHNQPQHF.

CDR3 sequence: CASSSLRGNEQFF. As DNA, the CDR3 is TGTGCCAGCAGCTCACTGAGGGGCAATGAGCAGTTCTTC. This chain joins TRBV11-2 and TRBJ2-1; D is tentatively TRBD1 or TRBD2 (5 bases each). The CDR3 loop spans 13 amino acids. V gave up 4 bases and J gave up 6 bases, with 10 bases separating them. CDR1 and CDR2 from the germline V gene are SGHAT and FQNNGV.

About this clone itself: Additional DNA sequences in this sample encode the identical CDR3. This chain joins TRBV7-3 and TRBJ2-2; 7 bases map to TRBD1. The junction had 4 bases not matched to a gene; V was cut back by 4 bases and J by 5 bases. The CDR3 sequence is 14 residues long. The germline gives CDR1 SGHTA, CDR2 FQGTGA. CDR3 in DNA: TGTGCCAGCAGCTCGGGACAGATTACCGGGGAGCTGTTTTTT. Protein product: CASSSGQITGELFF.

The V gene is TRBV27, the J gene TRBJ2-7; TRBD2 might be the D (6 bases). The length of the CDR3 is 15 residues. Germline-derived CDR1 and CDR2 are MNHEY and SMNVEV (reference sequence). Trimming took off 2 bases at V and 6 bases at J, with 17 bases between the two ends. The CDR3 loop is CASSLVGGASIEQYF. CDR3 nucleotide sequence: TGTGCCAGCAGTTTAGTGGGCGGGGCGTCTATCGAGCAGTACTTC.

The chain couples TRBV28 to TRBJ2-2; TRBD2 aligns across 7 bases. The CDR3 consists of 16 residues. The trim removed 2 bases at V and 4 bases at J, leaving 7 bases unmatched. From germline, CDR1 is MDHEN and CDR2 SYDVKM. The CDR3 region is CASSLTPGGITGELFF. The CDR3 DNA sequence: TGTGCCAGCAGTTTAACCCCGGGAGGTATCACCGGGGAGCTGTTTTTT.

The J gene is TRBJ2-5, the V gene TRBV15; TRBD1 matches 8 bases. CDR3 length: 14 amino acids. In germline, CDR1 is LNHNV, CDR2 YYDKDF (reference sequence). Unmatched junction bases numbered 4, after V lost 6 bases and J lost 1 base. The CDR3: CATSRQGAQETQYF. CDR3 DNA sequence: TGTGCCACCAGTCGGCAGGGGGCCCAAGAGACCCAGTACTTC.

This clone was detected once. The CDR3 protein is CASSGTGASVEKLFF. CDR3 DNA: TGTGCCAGCAGTGGAACAGGAGCCTCGGTTGAAAAACTGTTTTTT. The chain couples TRBV2 to TRBJ1-4; tentative D call: TRBD1 (5 bases). The V and J ends lost 4 bases and 7 bases respectively, with 16 bases between them. Germline V gives CDR1 SNHLY, CDR2 FYNNEI. This CDR3 spans 15 amino acids.

The chain joins TRBV6-1 to TRBJ2-7; 10 nucleotides align to TRBD1. The CDR3 is 15 amino acids. Looked up from germline, CDR1 is MNHNS and CDR2 is SASEGT. The J segment lost 2 bases and the V segment lost 6 bases, leaving 7 bases of the junction unmatched. CDR3 residues: CASRPRGTGAYEQYF. CDR3 in DNA: TGTGCCAGCAGACCCAGGGGGACAGGGGCCTACGAGCAGTACTTC.